This is a list of T cell receptor beta chains from one sample in a study of T cells in Graves' hyperthyroidism and ophthalmopathy. A single record per CDR3 protein comes from TCRdb applying MiXCR to the multiplex PCR reads. Here the sample spans approximately 610,000 distinct CDR3 sequences, roughly 17% being singletons. Sequencing input: blood. The receptors stem from a woman under 30 with Graves' hyperthyroidism. Both conserved end residues are part of each CDR3. Each record gives: clone size, D gene, J gene, V gene, CDR3 protein, CDR3 DNA. The D gene is left open where the match is weak. Clone size is stated in some rows and not others, as once, few, many or a class when expanded.

clone_size: .; d_call: TRBD1; j_call: TRBJ2-3; v_call: TRBV12-3/TRBV12-4; cdr3_aa: CASRLGQGADTQYF; cdr3_nt: TGTGCCAGCAGGCTGGGACAGGGGGCAGATACGCAGTATTTT
clone_size: .; d_call: TRBD1; j_call: TRBJ1-4; v_call: TRBV12-3/TRBV12-4; cdr3_aa: CASSFYVPRDSEKLFF; cdr3_nt: TGTGCCAGCAGTTTTTACGTCCCCAGGGACAGCGAAAAACTGTTTTTT
clone_size: many; d_call: .; j_call: TRBJ1-1; v_call: TRBV12-3/TRBV12-4; cdr3_aa: CASSLGWGNTEAFF; cdr3_nt: TGTGCCAGCAGTTTAGGATGGGGAAACACTGAAGCTTTCTTT
clone_size: many; d_call: .; j_call: TRBJ2-7; v_call: TRBV5-6; cdr3_aa: CASSLGSDSYEQYF; cdr3_nt: TGTGCCAGCAGCTTAGGGAGCGACTCCTACGAGCAGTACTTC
clone_size: many; d_call: TRBD2; j_call: TRBJ2-1; v_call: TRBV29-1; cdr3_aa: CSVLAGVEQFF; cdr3_nt: TGCAGCGTACTAGCGGGAGTTGAGCAGTTCTTC
clone_size: many; d_call: .; j_call: TRBJ1-2; v_call: TRBV28; cdr3_aa: CASSPAGQNYGYTF; cdr3_nt: TGTGCCAGCAGCCCGGCAGGGCAAAACTATGGCTACACCTTC
clone_size: .; d_call: .; j_call: TRBJ2-4; v_call: TRBV7-2; cdr3_aa: CASSLAGIGGKNIQYF; cdr3_nt: TGTGCCAGCAGCCTCGCCGGGATCGGGGGCAAAAACATTCAGTACTTC
clone_size: many; d_call: .; j_call: TRBJ1-2; v_call: TRBV2; cdr3_aa: CASVQTGRTYGYTF; cdr3_nt: TGTGCCAGCGTCCAGACTGGACGGACCTATGGCTACACCTTC
clone_size: few; d_call: .; j_call: TRBJ1-2; v_call: TRBV6-5; cdr3_aa: CARGWDTNYGYTF; cdr3_nt: TGTGCCCGAGGGTGGGACACTAACTATGGCTACACCTTC
clone_size: .; d_call: .; j_call: TRBJ2-7; v_call: TRBV20-1; cdr3_aa: CSARARGGYEQYF; cdr3_nt: TGCAGTGCTAGAGCCAGGGGTGGCTACGAGCAGTACTTC
clone_size: many; d_call: .; j_call: TRBJ1-3; v_call: TRBV7-8; cdr3_aa: CASSLARYGGNTIYF; cdr3_nt: TGTGCCAGCAGCTTAGCACGATACGGTGGAAACACCATATATTTT
clone_size: few; d_call: TRBD1; j_call: TRBJ2-7; v_call: TRBV12-3/TRBV12-4; cdr3_aa: CASSTGGKFHEQYF; cdr3_nt: TGTGCCAGCAGTACAGGGGGGAAGTTCCACGAGCAGTACTTC
clone_size: .; d_call: .; j_call: TRBJ2-7; v_call: TRBV12-3/TRBV12-4; cdr3_aa: CASQGTGFYEQYF; cdr3_nt: TGTGCCAGCCAGGGTACAGGGTTCTACGAGCAGTACTTC
clone_size: .; d_call: .; j_call: TRBJ1-2; v_call: TRBV19; cdr3_aa: CASSMNYGYTF; cdr3_nt: TGTGCCAGTAGTATGAACTATGGCTACACCTTC
clone_size: many; d_call: .; j_call: TRBJ2-7; v_call: TRBV28; cdr3_aa: CASSLGWTNYEQYF; cdr3_nt: TGTGCCAGCAGTTTAGGCTGGACAAACTACGAGCAGTACTTC
clone_size: .; d_call: .; j_call: TRBJ2-2; v_call: TRBV12-3/TRBV12-4; cdr3_aa: CASTVTGPNTGELFF; cdr3_nt: TGTGCCAGCACTGTCACAGGGCCAAACACCGGGGAGCTGTTTTTT
clone_size: many; d_call: TRBD1; j_call: TRBJ2-5; v_call: TRBV11-1; cdr3_aa: CASSSDGTGQETQYF; cdr3_nt: TGTGCCAGCAGCTCAGACGGGACAGGCCAAGAGACCCAGTACTTC
clone_size: .; d_call: TRBD1; j_call: TRBJ1-2; v_call: TRBV29-1; cdr3_aa: CSVGGGRGLGYTF; cdr3_nt: TGCAGCGTGGGAGGTGGGAGGGGGCTCGGCTACACCTTC
clone_size: many; d_call: TRBD1; j_call: TRBJ2-7; v_call: TRBV6-2/TRBV6-3; cdr3_aa: CASSSAGTAYEQYF; cdr3_nt: TGTGCCAGCAGTTCCGCCGGGACAGCCTACGAGCAGTACTTC
clone_size: few; d_call: .; j_call: TRBJ1-2; v_call: TRBV10-3; cdr3_aa: CAIRQDILFGYTF; cdr3_nt: TGTGCCATCAGGCAGGATATACTATTCGGCTACACCTTC
clone_size: many; d_call: .; j_call: TRBJ2-3; v_call: TRBV7-2; cdr3_aa: CASSLDFGTQYF; cdr3_nt: TGTGCCAGCAGCTTAGACTTTGGTACGCAGTATTTT
clone_size: many; d_call: TRBD2; j_call: TRBJ2-5; v_call: TRBV7-9; cdr3_aa: CASSASGGSEETQYF; cdr3_nt: TGTGCCAGCAGCGCTAGCGGGGGAAGTGAGGAGACCCAGTACTTC
clone_size: many; d_call: .; j_call: TRBJ1-2; v_call: TRBV12-3/TRBV12-4; cdr3_aa: CASSFWVQGPNYGYTF; cdr3_nt: TGTGCCAGCAGTTTTTGGGTACAGGGCCCTAACTATGGCTACACCTTC
clone_size: many; d_call: TRBD2; j_call: TRBJ2-3; v_call: TRBV4-1; cdr3_aa: CASSQILILAEPTDTQYF; cdr3_nt: TGCGCCAGCAGCCAAATTCTAATACTAGCGGAGCCCACAGATACGCAGTATTTT
clone_size: .; d_call: TRBD1; j_call: TRBJ1-5; v_call: TRBV5-1; cdr3_aa: CASSPGQGVGQPQHF; cdr3_nt: TGCGCCAGCAGCCCGGGACAGGGGGTGGGTCAGCCCCAGCATTTT
clone_size: many; d_call: .; j_call: TRBJ1-1; v_call: TRBV20-1; cdr3_aa: CSASGPAFTEAFF; cdr3_nt: TGCAGTGCTTCGGGGCCAGCCTTCACTGAAGCTTTCTTT